This record covers a single T cell receptor (beta chain). The record originates from a study of blood T cells in healthy people across ages. Trimming shortened V by 10 bases and J by 5 bases, and 23 bases separated the two germline ends. Germline V gene lookup returns CDR1 SGHTA and CDR2 FQGNSA. CDR3 length equals 15 residues. A second about 6 to 12 cycle PCR used barcoded and J-beta primers. Unique molecular identifiers of 12 random nucleotides labeled each cDNA. TCRdb processed the 5' RACE reads anew with MiXCR; each CDR3 protein has one entry. Of 1.5 million to 2 million distinct CDR3 sequences in the sample, around half are singletons; the top ten hold 2.1%.

V gene TRBV7-2 combines with J gene TRBJ2-5; either TRBD1 or TRBD2 may fit D (6 bases each). The sequenced sample consisted of blood. The clonotype originates from a woman aged 40 to 55 in good health. CDR3 nucleotide sequence: TGTGCCACTAACCGGTACGGGGGCTTTATGGAGACCCAGTACTTC. This sequence encodes CATNRYGGFMETQYF.